The 4 T cell receptor beta chains in this list originate from one sample, sequenced in a study of blood T cell repertoires in COVID-19 (dated by TCRdb to 2019 to 2021). The library came from the immunoSEQ multiplex PCR assay. Entries here come from immuneACCESS through TCRdb and include only in-frame sequences with V and J called. Some clones fail to appear in such tables; in the studies checked, an unresolved V gene covers under half of the shortfall, and the cause of the remainder is unknown. Counted in this sample were about 150,000 clones; about four fifths of them appeared once. The ten largest account for 0.45% to 0.6% of the sample. Sequences were obtained from peripheral blood. All receptors come from a man between 60 and 75 years old with acute or convalescent COVID-19.

The rearrangement links TRBV29-1 to TRBJ2-7, with TRBD1 identical over 8 bases. J lost 6 bases, V lost 3 bases, and 7 bases had no gene match. This CDR3 comprises 13 residues. The germline CDR1 and CDR2 sequences are SQVTM and ANQGSEA. The CDR3 nucleotides are TGCAGCGTTGAGCCAGACAGGGGATCCGAGCAGTACTTC. Translating gives CSVEPDRGSEQYF.

The chain couples TRBV27 to TRBJ2-1; D may be TRBD1 (6 bases). This CDR3 is built from 15 residues. The germline V and J ends were trimmed by 6 bases and 8 bases, with 20 bases remaining between them. Germline CDR1 is MNHEY and CDR2 is SMNVEV (reference sequence). CDR3 coding DNA: TGTGCCAGCAGCGTCCGGGCAGTTCAGGGGCATGAGCAGTTCTTC. Amino acids: CASSVRAVQGHEQFF.

This clone was found once. The chain employs TRBV5-1 and TRBJ2-1; 10 nucleotides line up with TRBD2. Germline lookup yields CDR1 SGHRS and CDR2 YFSETQ. V lost 0 bases, J lost 9 bases, and 3 bases stayed unmatched. The CDR3 contains 14 residues. CDR3 loop: CASSLASSGSEQFF. The CDR3 DNA reads as TGCGCCAGCAGCTTGGCCTCTAGCGGGAGTGAGCAGTTCTTC. The variable domain in full, with the rest retrieved from reference TRBV5-1 and TRBJ2-1, is KAGVTQTPRYLIKTRGQQVTLSCSPISGHRSVSWYQQTPGQGLQFLFEYFSETQRNKGNFPGRFSGRQFSNSRSEMNVSTLELGDSALYLCASSLASSGSEQFFGPGTRLTVL.

Concerning this clone: The junction and the germline gene differ at one end; a read error may be behind it. The rearrangement joins TRBV11-3 to TRBJ1-1; D is perhaps TRBD1 (5 bases). CDR1 is SGHNT and CDR2 is YENEEA in the germline V gene. The CDR3 length is 13 residues. The CDR3 here is CASSLEEGTEAFF. The DNA of the CDR3 is TGTGCCAGCAGCCTAGAGGAGGGGACTGAAGCTTTCTTT. The complete variable domain, with remaining parts taken from reference TRBV11-3 and TRBJ1-1, reads EAGVVQSPRYKIIEKKQPVAFWCNPISGHNTLYWYLQNLGQGPELLIRYENEEAVDDSQLPKDRFSAERLKGVDSTLKIQPAELGDSAVYLCASSLEEGTEAFFGQGTRLTVV.